The 23 T cell receptor beta chains in this list originate from one sample, sequenced in a study of T cells in Graves' hyperthyroidism and ophthalmopathy. TCR beta CDR3 regions were amplified from RNA. When the TCR CDR3 underwent first-round RT-PCR, the HTBI primer set was used. TCRdb re-called the multiplex PCR reads with MiXCR, one entry per CDR3 protein. The data contain approximately 740,000 distinct CDR3 sequences, 12% to 15% of them singletons. The sample was blood. These TCRs come from a woman under 30 with Graves' hyperthyroidism.

About this clonotype: This may stem from a read error, because a much larger clone lies one nucleotide away. The chain uses TRBV11-2 and TRBJ2-3; D unresolved. This CDR3 region has 18 residues. From germline, CDR1 is SGHAT and CDR2 FQNNGV. For the CDR3, the DNA is TGTGCCAGCAGCTTAGATTATTTCTCTCCCCGCGCCACAGATATGCAGTATTTT. Encoded protein: CASSLDYFSPRATDMQYF.

In this sample, this clonotype turned up many times. This chain links TRBV11-3 with TRBJ2-2; TRBD2 aligns across 12 bases. Germline values: CDR1 SGHNT, CDR2 YENEEA. The CDR3 sequence is 20 residues long. After removal of 6 bases from V and 4 bases from J, the junction contained 18 bases not matched to a gene. The CDR3 sequence is CASRGSRLAGVVSGTGELFF. For the CDR3, the DNA is TGTGCCAGCAGGGGATCGAGACTAGCGGGAGTTGTTTCGGGCACCGGGGAGCTGTTTTTT.

This clonotype was seen at least ten times. The genes are TRBV10-1 and TRBJ2-2, with 7 bases matching TRBD1. CDR3 length: 15 amino acids. V shed 0 bases and J 7 bases; nucleotides not matched to a gene: 5. Germline CDR1 reads WNHNN; CDR2 reads SYGVQD (reference sequence). DNA of the CDR3: TGCGCCAGCAGTGAGTCGGGGACAGCTTACGGGGAGCTGTTTTTT. Protein product: CASSESGTAYGELFF.

This clonotype appeared many times. The V call is TRBV11-3, the J call TRBJ2-2, with 10 bases aligning to TRBD2. This CDR3 comprises 16 residues. Losses at the gene ends were 4 bases for V and 1 base for J; bases not matched to a gene: 3. In germline, CDR1 is SGHNT, CDR2 YENEEA. CDR3 sequence (DNA): TGTGCCAGCAGCTCCCGGACTAGCGGGAACACCGGGGAGCTGTTTTTT. Translation: CASSSRTSGNTGELFF.

V usage is TRBV5-1 and J usage is TRBJ2-3, with 8 bases lining up with TRBD2. V dropped 2 bases and J dropped 9; count of bases not matched to a gene: 2. CDR3 length equals 12 residues. Germline loops: CDR1 SGHRS, CDR2 YFSETQ. The CDR3 spells CASSFVAGTQYF. CDR3 DNA: TGCGCCAGCAGCTTCGTAGCGGGGACGCAGTATTTT.

There are many counts of this clonotype. This chain connects TRBV7-2 to TRBJ2-3; D is tentatively TRBD1 or TRBD2 (7 bases each). Germline lookup yields CDR1 SGHTA and CDR2 FQGNSA. V was clipped by 6 bases and J by 2 bases, with 18 bases between them. The CDR3 runs 16 residues. CDR3 sequence (DNA): TGTGCCAGCAGGGGGGGGTTTACAGGGGCCACAGATACGCAGTATTTT. This encodes CASRGGFTGATDTQYF. Full variable domain (remainder filled in from reference TRBV7-2 and TRBJ2-3): GAGVSQSPSNKVTEKGKDVELRCDPISGHTALYWYRQSLGQGLEFLIYFQGNSAPDKSGLPSDRFSAERTGGSVSTLTIQRTQQEDSAVYLCASRGGFTGATDTQYFGPGTRLTVL.

This clonotype was counted at least ten times. The rearrangement uses TRBV7-9 and TRBJ2-7; D not resolved. Germline V gene lookup returns CDR1 SEHNR and CDR2 FQNEAQ (reference sequence). V lost 0 bases, J lost 2 bases, and 14 bases lay in between. This CDR3 has 16 residues. CDR3 amino acids: CASSLAPAVQTYEQYF. DNA for the CDR3: TGTGCCAGCAGCTTAGCCCCGGCCGTCCAGACCTACGAGCAGTACTTC.

This clonotype occurred a few times. The V and J genes are TRBV20-1 and TRBJ1-1, with a possible D match to TRBD1 (6 bases). The CDR3 is 12 amino acids. Germline V gives CDR1 DFQATT, CDR2 SNEGSKA (reference sequence). Trimming removed 6 bases at V and 7 bases at J, with 15 bases between. The CDR3 is CSAGKGVDEAFF. The CDR3 nucleotides are TGCAGTGCGGGGAAGGGGGTCGATGAAGCTTTCTTT.

The table lists this clonotype with a count of one. This may come from a read error, since a much larger clone is one base off. The CDR3: CASSRQGAEQFF. DNA for the CDR3: TGTGCCAGCAGCCGACAGGGGGCTGAGCAGTTCTTC. The rearrangement uses TRBV7-2 and TRBJ2-1, with 10 bases matching TRBD1. Germline V gene data show CDR1 as SGHTA and CDR2 as FQGNSA. The V gene end was trimmed by 5 bases and the J gene end by 9 bases; junction bases not matched to a gene: 1. The CDR3 totals 12 residues.

This clonotype was picked up many times. The chain employs TRBV2 and TRBJ1-1, with D possibly TRBD1 on 6 matching bases. This CDR3 has 16 residues. V gave up 7 bases and J gave up 0 bases, with 18 bases separating them. Germline CDR1 SNHLY, CDR2 FYNNEI. For the CDR3, the DNA is TGTGCCAGCACCATGGGGCACAGGGACGTGAACACTGAAGCTTTCTTT. Residues: CASTMGHRDVNTEAFF.

The chain recombines TRBV28 with TRBJ1-4; TRBD1 might be the D (6 bases). The CDR3 covers 15 residues. Trimming pared 5 bases from V and 5 bases from J, leaving 15 bases between. Germline CDR1 is MDHEN and CDR2 is SYDVKM. In nucleotides, the CDR3 is TGTGCCAGCAGTCCACAGGGTTCCAAGAATGAAAAACTGTTTTTT. Its translation is CASSPQGSKNEKLFF.

A few counts support this clonotype. V usage is TRBV27 and J usage is TRBJ2-6; no reliable D call. Per germline, CDR1 MNHEY and CDR2 SMNVEV (reference sequence). V shed 3 bases and J shed 0 bases, with 18 bases lying between them. The CDR3 contains 19 residues. The CDR3 nucleotides are TGTGCCAGCAGTTTTACGTTAGTGCGGTCCCACTCTGGGGCCAACGTCCTGACTTTC. Protein: CASSFTLVRSHSGANVLTF. Based on the CDR3 plus reference TRBV27 and TRBJ2-6, the full variable domain is EAQVTQNPRYLITVTGKKLTVTCSQNMNHEYMSWYRQDPGLGLRQIYYSMNVEVTDKGDVPEGYKVSRKEKRNFPLILESPSPNQTSLYFCASSFTLVRSHSGANVLTFGAGSRLTVL.

The chain recombines TRBV5-6 with TRBJ2-1; D may be TRBD1 or TRBD2 (6 bases each). This CDR3 is built from 15 residues. Deletions cut 4 bases from V and 4 bases from J, with 15 bases between. Looked up from germline, CDR1 is SGHDT and CDR2 is YYEEEE. CDR3: CASSAEGGLYNEQFF. CDR3 DNA: TGTGCCAGCAGCGCGGAGGGGGGCCTGTACAATGAGCAGTTCTTC.

This clonotype occurred a few times. The gene calls are TRBV2 and TRBJ1-2, with 8 positions matching TRBD1. Germline-derived CDR1 and CDR2 are SNHLY and FYNNEI. This CDR3 contains 17 residues. After removal of 0 bases from V and 3 bases from J, the junction contained 9 bases not matched to a gene. The CDR3, as DNA: TGTGCCAGCAGTGAAGCTAGAGACAGGGGAGATGACTATGGCTACACCTTC. Protein product: CASSEARDRGDDYGYTF. Supplemented by reference TRBV2 and TRBJ1-2, the full variable domain reads EPEVTQTPSHQVTQMGQEVILRCVPISNHLYFYWYRQILGQKVEFLVSFYNNEISEKSEIFDDQFSVERPDGSNFTLKIRSTKLEDSAMYFCASSEARDRGDDYGYTFGSGTRLTVV.

Only a few counts were recorded for this clonotype. V and J are TRBV15 and TRBJ2-4; D possibly uses TRBD1 or TRBD2 (5 bases each). Germline V CDR1 and CDR2: LNHNV, YYDKDF (reference sequence). The V and J ends lost 3 bases and 0 bases respectively, with 12 bases between them. The CDR3 runs to 16 residues. The CDR3 nucleotides read TGTGCCACCAGCAGTGGGACGGGAAAAGCCAAAAACATTCAGTACTTC. Its translation is CATSSGTGKAKNIQYF.

The chain employs TRBV7-2 and TRBJ1-2, with D perhaps matching TRBD1 (6 bases). Germline V gene lookup returns CDR1 SGHTA and CDR2 FQGNSA. This CDR3 has 17 amino acids. V lost 3 bases and J lost 6, with 23 bases in between. CDR3 in amino acids: CASSFGPGAGEVNGYTF. The CDR3, as DNA: TGTGCCAGCAGCTTTGGCCCGGGGGCAGGCGAGGTGAATGGCTACACCTTC.

The rearrangement links TRBV29-1 to TRBJ2-7; tentatively, D is TRBD1 or TRBD2 (5 bases each). Germline loops: CDR1 SQVTM, CDR2 ANQGSEA. The CDR3 is 12 amino acids. V lost 8 bases to trimming and J lost 3 bases, with 14 bases between them. CDR3 nucleotide sequence: TGCAGCTATACCGGGACGCACTACGAGCAGTACTTC. Protein product: CSYTGTHYEQYF.

This clonotype occurred many times. The rearrangement links TRBV30 to TRBJ2-2, with 8 bases identical to TRBD1. From germline, CDR1 is GTSNPN and CDR2 SVGIG (reference sequence). J lost 7 bases, V lost 0 bases, and 4 bases had no gene match. This CDR3 contains 14 residues. The DNA of the CDR3 is TGTGCCTGGAGTGTACAGGGGGGACACGGGGAGCTGTTTTTT. Protein: CAWSVQGGHGELFF.

This clonotype was picked up a small number of times. This chain connects TRBV24-1 to TRBJ2-1; 9 bases match TRBD2. Germline CDR1 and CDR2: KGHDR and SFDVKD. This CDR3 is 15 amino acids long. V was pared by 6 bases and J by 9 bases, with 11 bases of the junction left unmatched. The CDR3 region has the DNA TGTGCCACCAGTTTAGCGGGAGTTCCGGCGGGTGAGCAGTTCTTC. The encoded protein is CATSLAGVPAGEQFF.

At least ten counts were recorded for this clonotype. The chain carries TRBV24-1 and TRBJ2-5; a possible D gene is TRBD2 (6 bases). Germline values: CDR1 KGHDR, CDR2 SFDVKD. This CDR3 comprises 16 residues. The V end was cut by 3 bases, the J end by 2 bases, with 15 bases between. The CDR3 loop is CATSDPSGVGQETQYF. CDR3 DNA sequence: TGTGCCACCAGTGATCCCTCGGGGGTCGGGCAAGAGACCCAGTACTTC.

This clonotype occurred a few times. DNA of the CDR3: TGTGCCAGCAGTTACGGGGCTAGCGGAGCCTACAATGAGCAGTTCTTC. It codes for CASSYGASGAYNEQFF. The chain recombines TRBV6-6 with TRBJ2-1; 7 bases are shared with TRBD2. Germline CDR1 and CDR2: MNHNY and SVGAGI (reference sequence). The CDR3 covers 16 residues. V trimming: 2 bases; J trimming: 2 bases; junction bases outside the gene matches: 6.

Of note for this clonotype: Given the absence of the conserved phenylalanine or tryptophan at the CDR3 end, a read error is likely. The V and J genes are TRBV9 and TRBJ2-1; D is undetermined. The CDR3 loop spans 17 amino acids. The V end was cut by 3 bases, the J end by 0 bases, with 16 bases between. Germline assignment: CDR1 SGDLS and CDR2 YYNGEE. This chain's CDR3 is CASSDPRGAPSYNEQFS. CDR3 DNA sequence: TGTGCCAGCAGCGACCCCAGAGGCGCGCCCTCCTACAATGAGCAGTTCTCC.

Only a few counts were recorded for this clonotype. The conserved final phenylalanine or tryptophan is absent from the CDR3, which likely points to a read error. The V call is TRBV27, the J call TRBJ2-6; D ambiguous. V was trimmed by 8 bases and J by 0 bases, leaving 14 bases between them. CDR1 and CDR2 (germline): MNHEY, SMNVEV (reference sequence). The CDR3 totals 16 residues. CDR3 sequence: CASGLTPTSGANVLTS. The CDR3 region has the DNA TGTGCCAGCGGGCTGACACCTACCTCTGGGGCCAACGTCCTGACTTCC.